This entry concerns a single T cell receptor (beta chain). Its antigen is as yet unknown. The CDR3 has 16 residues. Trimming shortened V by 1 base and J by 1 base, and 13 bases separated the two germline ends. Germline assignment: CDR1 MNHNS and CDR2 SASEGT. The sample is drawn from a study of T cell repertoires in cytomegalovirus infection. Study summary: It can be stated that public TCR beta signatures indicated CMV infection as well as a matching HLA type.

General study results and limits: There were HLA-C-restricted CMV-specific TCR beta clonotypes dominating the ex vivo response.

TCRdb independently ran MiXCR on the reads; one entry per CDR3 protein. This table holds about a million distinct CDR3 sequences, roughly 30% found once. J is TRBJ1-1 and V is TRBV6-1, with D unresolved. This sequence was found in a human donor in good health (CMV status not recorded). Some clones in this sample may be carry-over from other donors' samples. The material sequenced was cultured CD8+ T cells from PBMCs, taken from culture after CMV antigen stimulation. The CDR3 DNA sequence: TGTGCCAGCAGTGAAGGAAGGCTCGTGGGGAACACTGAAGCTTTCTTT. Encoded protein: CASSEGRLVGNTEAFF.